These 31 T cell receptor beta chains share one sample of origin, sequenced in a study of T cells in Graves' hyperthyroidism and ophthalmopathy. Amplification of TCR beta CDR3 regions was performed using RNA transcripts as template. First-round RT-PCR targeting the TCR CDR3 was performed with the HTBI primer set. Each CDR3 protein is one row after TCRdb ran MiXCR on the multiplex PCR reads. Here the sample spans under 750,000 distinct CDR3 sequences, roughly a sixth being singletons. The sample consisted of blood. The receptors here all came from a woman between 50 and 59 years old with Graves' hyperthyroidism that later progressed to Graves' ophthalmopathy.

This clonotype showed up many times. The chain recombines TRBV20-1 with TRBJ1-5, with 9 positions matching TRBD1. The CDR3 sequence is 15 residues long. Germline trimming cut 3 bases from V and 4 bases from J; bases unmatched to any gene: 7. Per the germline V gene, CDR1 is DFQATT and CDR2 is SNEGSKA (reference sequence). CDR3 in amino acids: CSASESGTGNQPQHF. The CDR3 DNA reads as TGCAGTGCTAGTGAATCCGGGACAGGGAATCAGCCCCAGCATTTT.

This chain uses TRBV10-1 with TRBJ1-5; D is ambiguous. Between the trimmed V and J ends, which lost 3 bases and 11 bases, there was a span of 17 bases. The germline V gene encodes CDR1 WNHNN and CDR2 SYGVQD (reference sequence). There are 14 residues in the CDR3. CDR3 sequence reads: CASSDYTTGEAQHF. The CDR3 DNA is TGCGCCAGCAGTGACTACACGACTGGTGAAGCCCAGCATTTT.

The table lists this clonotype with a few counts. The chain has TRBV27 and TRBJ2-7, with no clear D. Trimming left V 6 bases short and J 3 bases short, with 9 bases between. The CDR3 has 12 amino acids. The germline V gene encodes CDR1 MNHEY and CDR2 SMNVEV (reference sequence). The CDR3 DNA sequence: TGTGCCAGCAGACGTACGAACTACGAGCAGTACTTC. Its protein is CASRRTNYEQYF.

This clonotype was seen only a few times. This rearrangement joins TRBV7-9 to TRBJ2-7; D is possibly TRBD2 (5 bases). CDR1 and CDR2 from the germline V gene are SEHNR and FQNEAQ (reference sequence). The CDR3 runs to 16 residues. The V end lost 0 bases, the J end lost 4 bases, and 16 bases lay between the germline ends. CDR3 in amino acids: CASSLAGVDRFYEQYF. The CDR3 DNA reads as TGTGCCAGCAGCTTAGCGGGAGTGGACCGCTTTTACGAGCAGTACTTC. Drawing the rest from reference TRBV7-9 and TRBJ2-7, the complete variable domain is DTGVSQNPRHKITKRGQNVTFRCDPISEHNRLYWYRQTLGQGPEFLTYFQNEAQLEKSRLLSDRFSAERPKGSFSTLEIQRTEQGDSAMYLCASSLAGVDRFYEQYFGPGTRLTVT.

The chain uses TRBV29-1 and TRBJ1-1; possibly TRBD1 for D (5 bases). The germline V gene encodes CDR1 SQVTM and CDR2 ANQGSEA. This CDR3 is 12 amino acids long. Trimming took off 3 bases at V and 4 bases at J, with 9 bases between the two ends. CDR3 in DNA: TGCAGCGTTGAGGGGGACGCCACTGAAGCTTTCTTT. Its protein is CSVEGDATEAFF.

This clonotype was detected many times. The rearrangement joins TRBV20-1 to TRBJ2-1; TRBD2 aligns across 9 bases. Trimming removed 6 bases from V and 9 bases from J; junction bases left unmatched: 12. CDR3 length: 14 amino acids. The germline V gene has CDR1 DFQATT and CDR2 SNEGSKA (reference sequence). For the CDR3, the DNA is TGCAGTGCGTTCAGTATAGCGGGGGCGGGTGAGCAGTTCTTC. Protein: CSAFSIAGAGEQFF.

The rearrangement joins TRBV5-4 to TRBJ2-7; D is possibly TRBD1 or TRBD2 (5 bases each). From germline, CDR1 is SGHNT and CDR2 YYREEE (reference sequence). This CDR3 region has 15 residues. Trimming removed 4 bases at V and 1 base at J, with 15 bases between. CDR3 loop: CASSPTRDGSYEQYF. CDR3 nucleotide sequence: TGTGCCAGCAGCCCGACCCGGGACGGGTCCTACGAGCAGTACTTC. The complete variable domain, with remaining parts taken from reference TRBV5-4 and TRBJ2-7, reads ETGVTQSPTHLIKTRGQQVTLRCSSQSGHNTVSWYQQALGQGPQFIFQYYREEENGRGNFPPRFSGLQFPNYSSELNVNALELDDSALYLCASSPTRDGSYEQYFGPGTRLTVT.

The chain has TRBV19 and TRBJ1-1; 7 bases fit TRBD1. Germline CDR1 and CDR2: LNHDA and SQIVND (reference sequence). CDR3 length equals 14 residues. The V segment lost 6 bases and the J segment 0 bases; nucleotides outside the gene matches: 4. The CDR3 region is CASRRGLMNTEAFF. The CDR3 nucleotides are TGTGCCAGTAGGAGGGGGCTGATGAACACTGAAGCTTTCTTT.

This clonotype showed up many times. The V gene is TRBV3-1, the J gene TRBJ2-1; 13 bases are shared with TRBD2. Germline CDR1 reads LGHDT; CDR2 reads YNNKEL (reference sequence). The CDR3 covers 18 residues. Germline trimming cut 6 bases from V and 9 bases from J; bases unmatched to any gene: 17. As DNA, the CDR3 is TGTGCCAGCAGTCCCACTAGCGGGGGGGCGGTTGATTCAGGTGAGCAGTTCTTC. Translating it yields CASSPTSGGAVDSGEQFF.

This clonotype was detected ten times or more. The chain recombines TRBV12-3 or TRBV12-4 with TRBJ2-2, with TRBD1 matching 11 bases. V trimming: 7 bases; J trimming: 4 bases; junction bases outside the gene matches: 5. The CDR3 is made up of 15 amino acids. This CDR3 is CASNGQGAITGELFF. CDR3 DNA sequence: TGTGCCAGCAATGGACAGGGGGCGATCACCGGGGAGCTGTTTTTT.

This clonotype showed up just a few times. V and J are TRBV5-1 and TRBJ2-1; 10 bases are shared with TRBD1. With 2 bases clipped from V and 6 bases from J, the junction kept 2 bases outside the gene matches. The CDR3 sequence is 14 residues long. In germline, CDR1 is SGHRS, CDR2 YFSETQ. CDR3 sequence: CASSLWDRGNEQFF. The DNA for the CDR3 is TGCGCCAGCAGCTTATGGGACAGGGGCAATGAGCAGTTCTTC.

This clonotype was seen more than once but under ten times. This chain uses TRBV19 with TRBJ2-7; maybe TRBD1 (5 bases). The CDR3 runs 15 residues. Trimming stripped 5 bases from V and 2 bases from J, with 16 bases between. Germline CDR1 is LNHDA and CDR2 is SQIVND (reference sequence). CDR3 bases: TGTGCCAGTAGTCTGTCAGGGCCAGCCACCTACGAGCAGTACTTC. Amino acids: CASSLSGPATYEQYF.

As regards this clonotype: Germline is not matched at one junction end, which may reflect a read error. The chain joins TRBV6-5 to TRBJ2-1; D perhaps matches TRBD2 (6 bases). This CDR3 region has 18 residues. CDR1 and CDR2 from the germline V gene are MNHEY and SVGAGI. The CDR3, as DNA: TGTGCCAACAGTTACTCCGCGAAAGGTGCTAGCGTATACAATGAGCAGTTCTTC. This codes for CANSYSAKGASVYNEQFF.

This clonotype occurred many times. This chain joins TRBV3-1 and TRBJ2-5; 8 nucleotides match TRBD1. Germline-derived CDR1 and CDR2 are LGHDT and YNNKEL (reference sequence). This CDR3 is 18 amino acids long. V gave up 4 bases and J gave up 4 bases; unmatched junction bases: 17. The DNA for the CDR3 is TGTGCCAGCAGCCCGTCCAAGACAGGGGTCGAAATTGGAGAGACCCAGTACTTC. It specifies CASSPSKTGVEIGETQYF.

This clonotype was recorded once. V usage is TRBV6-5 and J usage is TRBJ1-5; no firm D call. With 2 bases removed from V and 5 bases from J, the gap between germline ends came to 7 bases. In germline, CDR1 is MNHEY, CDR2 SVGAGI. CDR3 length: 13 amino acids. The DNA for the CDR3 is TGTGCCAGCAGTTACGTGCCCTATCAGCCCCAGCATTTT. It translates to CASSYVPYQPQHF.

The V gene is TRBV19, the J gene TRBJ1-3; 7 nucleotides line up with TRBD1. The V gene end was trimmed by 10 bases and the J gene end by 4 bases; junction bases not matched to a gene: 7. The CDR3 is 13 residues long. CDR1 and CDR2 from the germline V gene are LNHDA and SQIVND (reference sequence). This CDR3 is CATTTGVGNTIYF. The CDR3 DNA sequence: TGTGCCACCACCACAGGGGTCGGAAACACCATATATTTT.

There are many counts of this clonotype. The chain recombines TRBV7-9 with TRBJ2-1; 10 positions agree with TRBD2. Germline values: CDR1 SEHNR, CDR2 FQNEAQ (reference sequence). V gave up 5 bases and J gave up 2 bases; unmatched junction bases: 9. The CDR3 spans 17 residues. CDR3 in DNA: TGTGCCAGCAGCGGCGGTAGCGGGGGGCCCCCCTACAATGAGCAGTTCTTC. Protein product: CASSGGSGGPPYNEQFF.

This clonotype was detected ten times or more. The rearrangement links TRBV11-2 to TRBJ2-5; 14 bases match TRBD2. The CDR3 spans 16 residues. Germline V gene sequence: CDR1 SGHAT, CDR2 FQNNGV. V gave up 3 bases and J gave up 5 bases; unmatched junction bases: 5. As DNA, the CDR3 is TGTGCCAGCAGCTTCGGACTAGCGGGGGGCCGTGAGACCCAGTACTTC. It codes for CASSFGLAGGRETQYF.

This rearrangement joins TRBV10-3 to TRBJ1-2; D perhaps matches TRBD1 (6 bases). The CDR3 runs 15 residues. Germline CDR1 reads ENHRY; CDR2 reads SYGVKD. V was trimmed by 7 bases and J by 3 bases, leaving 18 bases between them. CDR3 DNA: TGTGCCATCAATGGTAGGGCAGGGGCCTACTATGGCTACACCTTC. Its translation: CAINGRAGAYYGYTF.

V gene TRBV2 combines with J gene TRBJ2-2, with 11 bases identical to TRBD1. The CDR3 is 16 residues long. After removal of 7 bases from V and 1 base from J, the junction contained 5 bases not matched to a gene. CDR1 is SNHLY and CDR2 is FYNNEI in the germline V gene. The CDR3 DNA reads TGTGCCAGCAACCGGGACAGGGGGTGGAACACCGGGGAGCTGTTTTTT. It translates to CASNRDRGWNTGELFF.

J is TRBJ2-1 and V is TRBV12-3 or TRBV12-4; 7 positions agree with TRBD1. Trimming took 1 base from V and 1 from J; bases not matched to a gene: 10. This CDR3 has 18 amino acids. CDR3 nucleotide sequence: TGTGCCAGCAGTTTAGGGACAGGTAGGATCGGTTCCTACAATGAGCAGTTCTTC. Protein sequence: CASSLGTGRIGSYNEQFF.

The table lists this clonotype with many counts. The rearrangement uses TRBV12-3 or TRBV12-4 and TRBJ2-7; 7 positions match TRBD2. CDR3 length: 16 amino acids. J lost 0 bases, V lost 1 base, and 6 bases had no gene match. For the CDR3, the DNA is TGTGCCAGCAGTTTAGGAACTAGCGACTTCTCCTACGAGCAGTACTTC. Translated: CASSLGTSDFSYEQYF.

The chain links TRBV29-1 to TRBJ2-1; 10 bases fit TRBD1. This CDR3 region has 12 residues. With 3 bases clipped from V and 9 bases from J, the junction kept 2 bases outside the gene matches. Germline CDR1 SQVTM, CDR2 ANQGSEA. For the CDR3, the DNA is TGCAGCGTTGACGGACAGGGGGTTGAGCAGTTCTTC. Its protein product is CSVDGQGVEQFF.

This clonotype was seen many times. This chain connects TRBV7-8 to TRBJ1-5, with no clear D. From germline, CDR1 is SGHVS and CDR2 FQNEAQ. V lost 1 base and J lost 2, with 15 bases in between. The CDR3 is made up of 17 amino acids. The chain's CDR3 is CASSLDRPEWGNQPQHF. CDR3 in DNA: TGTGCCAGCAGCTTAGATCGGCCGGAGTGGGGCAATCAGCCCCAGCATTTT.

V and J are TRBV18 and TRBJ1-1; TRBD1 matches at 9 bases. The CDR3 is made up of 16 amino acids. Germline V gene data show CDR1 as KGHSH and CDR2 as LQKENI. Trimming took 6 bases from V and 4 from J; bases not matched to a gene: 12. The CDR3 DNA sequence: TGTGCCAGCTCGCGGGCCATACAGGGGGCCGGCACTGAAGCTTTCTTT. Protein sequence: CASSRAIQGAGTEAFF. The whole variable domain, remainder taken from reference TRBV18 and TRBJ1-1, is NAGVMQNPRHLVRRRGQEARLRCSPMKGHSHVYWYRQLPEEGLKFMVYLQKENIIDESGMPKERFSAEFPKEGPSILRIQQVVRGDSAAYFCASSRAIQGAGTEAFFGQGTRLTVV.

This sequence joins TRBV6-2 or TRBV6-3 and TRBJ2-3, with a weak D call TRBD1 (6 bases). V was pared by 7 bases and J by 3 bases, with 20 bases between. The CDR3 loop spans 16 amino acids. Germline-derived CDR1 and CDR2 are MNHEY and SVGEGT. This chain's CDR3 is CASNHPTGVLTDTQYF. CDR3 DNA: TGTGCCAGCAACCATCCGACAGGAGTTTTGACAGATACGCAGTATTTT.

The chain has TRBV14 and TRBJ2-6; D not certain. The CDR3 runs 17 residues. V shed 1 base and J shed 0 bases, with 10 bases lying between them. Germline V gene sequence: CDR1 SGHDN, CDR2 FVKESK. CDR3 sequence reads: CASSQGGPISGANVLTF. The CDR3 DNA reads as TGTGCCAGCAGCCAAGGAGGCCCGATCTCTGGGGCCAACGTCCTGACTTTC.

The CDR3 loop is CASSLGPRGNTIYF. Written as DNA, the CDR3 is TGTGCCAGCAGCTTAGGCCCGCGTGGAAACACCATATATTTT. This chain connects TRBV13 to TRBJ1-3; no clear D gene. V dropped 0 bases and J dropped 3 bases, with 6 bases sitting between them. This CDR3 region has 14 residues. Germline V lookup: CDR1 PRHDT, CDR2 FYEKMQ (reference sequence).

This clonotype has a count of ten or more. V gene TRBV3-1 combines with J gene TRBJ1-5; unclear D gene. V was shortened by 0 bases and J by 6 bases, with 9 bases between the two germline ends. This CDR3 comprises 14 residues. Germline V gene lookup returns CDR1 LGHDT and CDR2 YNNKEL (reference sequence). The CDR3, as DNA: TGTGCCAGCAGCCAAGATAGGGTCTTTCAGCCCCAGCATTTT. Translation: CASSQDRVFQPQHF.

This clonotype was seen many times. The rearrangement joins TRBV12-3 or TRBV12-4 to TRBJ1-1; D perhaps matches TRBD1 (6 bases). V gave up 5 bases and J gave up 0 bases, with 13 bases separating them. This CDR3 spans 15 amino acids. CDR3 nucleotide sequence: TGTGCCAGCAGTACAACAGGGTTTTTGAACACTGAAGCTTTCTTT. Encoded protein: CASSTTGFLNTEAFF.

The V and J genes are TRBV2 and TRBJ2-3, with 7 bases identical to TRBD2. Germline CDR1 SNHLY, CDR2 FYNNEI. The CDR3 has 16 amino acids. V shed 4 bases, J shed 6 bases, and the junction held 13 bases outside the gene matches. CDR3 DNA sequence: TGTGCCAGCAGTGGGCAAACTAGCGCAGCGGGGGATACGCAGTATTTT. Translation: CASSGQTSAAGDTQYF.